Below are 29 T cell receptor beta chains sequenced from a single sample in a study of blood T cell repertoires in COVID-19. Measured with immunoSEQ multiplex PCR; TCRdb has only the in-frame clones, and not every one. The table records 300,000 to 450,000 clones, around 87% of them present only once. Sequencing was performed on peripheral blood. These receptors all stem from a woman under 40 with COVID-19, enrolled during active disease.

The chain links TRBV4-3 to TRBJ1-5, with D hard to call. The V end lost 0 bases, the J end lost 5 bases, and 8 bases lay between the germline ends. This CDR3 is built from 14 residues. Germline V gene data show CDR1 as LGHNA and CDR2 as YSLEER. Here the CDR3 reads CASSQDSSDQPQHF. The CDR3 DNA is TGCGCCAGCAGCCAAGATTCCAGTGATCAGCCCCAGCATTTT.

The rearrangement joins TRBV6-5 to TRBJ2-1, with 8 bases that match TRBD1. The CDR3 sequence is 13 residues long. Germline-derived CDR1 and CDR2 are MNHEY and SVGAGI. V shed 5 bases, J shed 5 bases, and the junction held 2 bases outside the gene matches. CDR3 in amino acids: CASSTDRDNEQFF. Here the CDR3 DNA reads TGTGCCAGCAGTACGGACAGGGACAATGAGCAGTTCTTC.

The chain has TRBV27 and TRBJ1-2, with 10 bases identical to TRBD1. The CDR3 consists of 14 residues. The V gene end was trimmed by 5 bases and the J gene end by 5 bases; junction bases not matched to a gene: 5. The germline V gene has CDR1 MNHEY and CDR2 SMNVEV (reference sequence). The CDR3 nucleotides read TGTGCCAGCAGTCTGACAGGGGGCCCTTATGGCTACACCTTC. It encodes CASSLTGGPYGYTF.

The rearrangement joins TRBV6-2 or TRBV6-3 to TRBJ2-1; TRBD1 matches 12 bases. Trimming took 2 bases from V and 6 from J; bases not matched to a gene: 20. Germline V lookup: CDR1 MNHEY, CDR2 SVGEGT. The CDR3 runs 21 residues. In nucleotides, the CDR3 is TGTGCCAGCAGTTACCGCAAGGGACAGGGGGCTTCCTTTACCCAGATCAATGAGCAGTTCTTC. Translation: CASSYRKGQGASFTQINEQFF.

This CDR3 reads CASSFAYSNYGYTF. The CDR3 nucleotides read TGTGCCAGCAGCTTTGCCTATTCTAACTATGGCTACACCTTC. The V gene is TRBV7-8, the J gene TRBJ1-2; D unresolved. Trimming took off 3 bases at V and 0 bases at J, with 8 bases between the two ends. The germline V gene has CDR1 SGHVS and CDR2 FQNEAQ. The CDR3 contains 14 residues.

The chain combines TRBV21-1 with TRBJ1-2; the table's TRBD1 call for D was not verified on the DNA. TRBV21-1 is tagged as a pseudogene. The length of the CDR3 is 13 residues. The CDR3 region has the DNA TGTGCCAGCAGCGAACCACAGGACTATGGCTACACCTTC. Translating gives CASSEPQDYGYTF.

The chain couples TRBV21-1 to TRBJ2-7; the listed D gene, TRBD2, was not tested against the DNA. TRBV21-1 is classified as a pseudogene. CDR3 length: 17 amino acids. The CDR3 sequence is CARSPLGTLLRRGEQYF. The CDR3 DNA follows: TGTGCCAGGTCCCCTCTAGGTACATTACTCCGGAGAGGGGAGCAGTACTTC.

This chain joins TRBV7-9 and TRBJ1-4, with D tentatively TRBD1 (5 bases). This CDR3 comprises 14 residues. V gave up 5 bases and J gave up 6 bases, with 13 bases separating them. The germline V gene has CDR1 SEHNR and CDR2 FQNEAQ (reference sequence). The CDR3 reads CASSLQTVYEKLFF. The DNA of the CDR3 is TGTGCCAGCAGCCTTCAGACAGTTTATGAAAAACTGTTTTTT.

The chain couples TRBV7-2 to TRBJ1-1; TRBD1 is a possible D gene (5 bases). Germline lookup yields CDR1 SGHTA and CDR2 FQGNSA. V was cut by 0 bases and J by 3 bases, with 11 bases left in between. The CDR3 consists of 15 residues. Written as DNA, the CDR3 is TGTGCCAGCAGCTTAGCTGCGGGGCTCGACACTGAAGCTTTCTTT. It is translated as CASSLAAGLDTEAFF.

The CDR3 sequence: CASSYGTGVTEAFF. DNA of the CDR3: TGTGCCAGCAGTTATGGGACAGGGGTTACTGAAGCTTTCTTT. This chain links TRBV6-2 or TRBV6-3 with TRBJ1-1; 10 bases agree with TRBD1. Germline values: CDR1 MNHEY, CDR2 SVGEGT. The J segment lost 5 bases and the V segment lost 3 bases, leaving 3 bases of the junction unmatched. This CDR3 contains 14 residues.

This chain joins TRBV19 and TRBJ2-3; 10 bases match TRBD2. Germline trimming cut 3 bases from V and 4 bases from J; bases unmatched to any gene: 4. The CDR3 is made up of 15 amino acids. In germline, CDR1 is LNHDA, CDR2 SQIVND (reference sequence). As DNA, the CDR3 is TGTGCCAGTAGTATCGCTAGCGGGAGATCAGATACGCAGTATTTT. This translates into CASSIASGRSDTQYF.

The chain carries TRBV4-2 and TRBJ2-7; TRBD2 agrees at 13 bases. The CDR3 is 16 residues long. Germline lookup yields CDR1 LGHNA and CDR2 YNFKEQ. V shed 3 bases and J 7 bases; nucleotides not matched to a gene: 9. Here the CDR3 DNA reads TGTGCCAGCAGCCAGGGCGGACTAGCGGGAGATGGGGAGCAGTACTTC. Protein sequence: CASSQGGLAGDGEQYF.

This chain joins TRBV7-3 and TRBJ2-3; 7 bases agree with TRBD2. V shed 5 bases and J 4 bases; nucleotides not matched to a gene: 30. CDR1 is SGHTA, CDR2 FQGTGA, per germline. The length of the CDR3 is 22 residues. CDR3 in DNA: TGTGCCAGCAGCCATTCCCGGGACTATAAGGTGTCCCCCCAGAAGCAAGCAGATACGCAGTATTTT. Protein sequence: CASSHSRDYKVSPQKQADTQYF.

The CDR3 is CASRRLAGVTGELFF. CDR3 DNA: TGTGCCAGCCGTCGGCTAGCGGGAGTAACCGGGGAGCTGTTTTTT. The chain joins TRBV2 to TRBJ2-2; 10 positions agree with TRBD2. V lost 8 bases to trimming and J lost 5 bases; unmatched junction nucleotides: 8. The CDR3 spans 15 residues. The germline CDR1 and CDR2 sequences are SNHLY and FYNNEI.

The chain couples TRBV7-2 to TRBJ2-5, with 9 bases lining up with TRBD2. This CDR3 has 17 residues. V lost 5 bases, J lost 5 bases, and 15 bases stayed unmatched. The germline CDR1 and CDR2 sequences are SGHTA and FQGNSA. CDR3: CASSGKREALVRETQYF. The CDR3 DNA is TGTGCCAGCAGCGGAAAGCGGGAGGCTCTTGTCCGGGAGACCCAGTACTTC.

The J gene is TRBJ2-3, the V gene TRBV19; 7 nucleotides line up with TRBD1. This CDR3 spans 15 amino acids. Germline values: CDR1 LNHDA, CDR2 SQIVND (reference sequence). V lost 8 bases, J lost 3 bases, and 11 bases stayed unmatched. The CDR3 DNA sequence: TGTGCCAGTCGACGACAGGGAAAATGGACAGATACGCAGTATTTT. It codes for CASRRQGKWTDTQYF.

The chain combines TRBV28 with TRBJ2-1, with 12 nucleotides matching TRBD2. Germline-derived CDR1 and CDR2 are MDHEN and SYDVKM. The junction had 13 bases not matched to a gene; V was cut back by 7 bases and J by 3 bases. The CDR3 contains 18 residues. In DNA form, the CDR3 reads TGTGCCAGCACCCGGGACATCCCGACTAGCGGGAGCTACAATGAGCAGTTCTTC. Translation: CASTRDIPTSGSYNEQFF.

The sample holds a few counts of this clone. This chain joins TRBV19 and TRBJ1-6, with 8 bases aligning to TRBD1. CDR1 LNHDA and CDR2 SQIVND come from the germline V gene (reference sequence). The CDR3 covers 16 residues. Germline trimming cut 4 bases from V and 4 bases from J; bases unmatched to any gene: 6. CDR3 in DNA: TGTGCCAGTAGTAACGACAGGGGAGATTATAATTCACCCCTCCACTTT. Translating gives CASSNDRGDYNSPLHF. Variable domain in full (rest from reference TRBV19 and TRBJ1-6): DGGITQSPKYLFRKEGQNVTLSCEQNLNHDAMYWYRQDPGQGLRLIYYSQIVNDFQKGDIAEGYSVSREKKESFPLTVTSAQKNPTAFYLCASSNDRGDYNSPLHFGNGTRLTVT.

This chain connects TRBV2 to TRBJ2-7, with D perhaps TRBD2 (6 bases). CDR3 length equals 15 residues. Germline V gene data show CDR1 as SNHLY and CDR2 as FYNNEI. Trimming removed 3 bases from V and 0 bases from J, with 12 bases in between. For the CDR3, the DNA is TGTGCCAGCAGTGAGTCCGGGAGCAGCTCCTACGAGCAGTACTTC. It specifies CASSESGSSSYEQYF.

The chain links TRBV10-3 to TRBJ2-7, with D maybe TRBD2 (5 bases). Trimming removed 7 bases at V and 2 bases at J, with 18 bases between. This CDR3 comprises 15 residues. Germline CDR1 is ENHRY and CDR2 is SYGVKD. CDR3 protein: CAITRGDEGAYEQYF. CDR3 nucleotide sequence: TGTGCCATCACAAGAGGAGACGAGGGAGCCTACGAGCAGTACTTC.

Here the CDR3 reads CASSGTGTSGRAPPDTQYF. The CDR3 DNA follows: TGTGCCAGCAGTGGCACCGGGACTAGCGGGAGGGCCCCCCCAGATACGCAGTATTTT. The chain is built from TRBV2 and TRBJ2-3; 16 bases are a match to TRBD2. Germline loops: CDR1 SNHLY, CDR2 FYNNEI. CDR3 length: 19 amino acids. The junction had 11 bases not matched to a gene; V was cut back by 4 bases and J by 4 bases.

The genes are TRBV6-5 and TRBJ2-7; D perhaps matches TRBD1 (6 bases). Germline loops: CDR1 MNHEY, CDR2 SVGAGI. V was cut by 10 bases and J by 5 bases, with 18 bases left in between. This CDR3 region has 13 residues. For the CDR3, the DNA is TGTGCCATCTTTAGGACAGCACTAAACGAGCAGTACTTC. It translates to CAIFRTALNEQYF.

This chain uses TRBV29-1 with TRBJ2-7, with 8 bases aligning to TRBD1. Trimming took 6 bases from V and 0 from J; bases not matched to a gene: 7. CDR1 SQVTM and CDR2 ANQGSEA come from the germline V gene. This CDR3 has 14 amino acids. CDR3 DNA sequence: TGCAGCGTCCGTGGACAGGGCAACTCCTACGAGCAGTACTTC. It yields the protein CSVRGQGNSYEQYF.

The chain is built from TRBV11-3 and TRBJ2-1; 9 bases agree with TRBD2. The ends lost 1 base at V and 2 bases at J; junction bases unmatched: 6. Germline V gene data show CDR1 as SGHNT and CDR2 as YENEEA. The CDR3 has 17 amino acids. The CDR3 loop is CASSLGSGRSTYNEQFF. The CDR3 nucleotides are TGTGCCAGCAGCTTAGGGAGCGGGAGGAGCACCTACAATGAGCAGTTCTTC. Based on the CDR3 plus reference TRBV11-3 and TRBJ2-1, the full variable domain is EAGVVQSPRYKIIEKKQPVAFWCNPISGHNTLYWYLQNLGQGPELLIRYENEEAVDDSQLPKDRFSAERLKGVDSTLKIQPAELGDSAVYLCASSLGSGRSTYNEQFFGPGTRLTVL.

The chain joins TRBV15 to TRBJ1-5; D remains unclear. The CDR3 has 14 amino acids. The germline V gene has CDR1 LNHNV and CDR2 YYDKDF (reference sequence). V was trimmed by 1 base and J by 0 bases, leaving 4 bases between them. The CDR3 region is CATSRAYSNQPQHF. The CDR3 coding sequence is TGTGCCACCAGCAGAGCGTATAGCAATCAGCCCCAGCATTTT.

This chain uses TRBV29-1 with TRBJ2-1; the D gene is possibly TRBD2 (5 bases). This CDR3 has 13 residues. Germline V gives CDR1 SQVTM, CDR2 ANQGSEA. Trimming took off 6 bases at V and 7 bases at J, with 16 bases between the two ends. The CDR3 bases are TGCAGCGTCGTAGGATCAGCGGTGAATGAGCAGTTCTTC. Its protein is CSVVGSAVNEQFF.

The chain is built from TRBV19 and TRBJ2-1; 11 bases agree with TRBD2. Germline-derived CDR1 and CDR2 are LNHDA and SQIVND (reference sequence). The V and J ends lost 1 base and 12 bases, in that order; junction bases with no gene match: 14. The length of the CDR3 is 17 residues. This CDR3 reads CASSIAILSGRAGGQFF. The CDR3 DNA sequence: TGTGCCAGTAGTATAGCGATCCTTAGCGGGAGGGCTGGGGGGCAGTTCTTC.

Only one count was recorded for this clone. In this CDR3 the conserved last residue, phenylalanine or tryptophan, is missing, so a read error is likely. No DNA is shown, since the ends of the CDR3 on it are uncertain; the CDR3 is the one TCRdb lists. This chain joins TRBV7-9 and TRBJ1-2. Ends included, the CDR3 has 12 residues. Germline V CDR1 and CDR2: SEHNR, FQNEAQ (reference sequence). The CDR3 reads CASSLGEGPEDG.

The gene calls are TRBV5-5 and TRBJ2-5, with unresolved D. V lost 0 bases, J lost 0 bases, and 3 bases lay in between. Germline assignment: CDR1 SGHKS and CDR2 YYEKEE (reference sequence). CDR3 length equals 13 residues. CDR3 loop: CASSLGDQETQYF. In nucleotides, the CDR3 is TGTGCCAGCAGCTTGGGCGACCAAGAGACCCAGTACTTC.